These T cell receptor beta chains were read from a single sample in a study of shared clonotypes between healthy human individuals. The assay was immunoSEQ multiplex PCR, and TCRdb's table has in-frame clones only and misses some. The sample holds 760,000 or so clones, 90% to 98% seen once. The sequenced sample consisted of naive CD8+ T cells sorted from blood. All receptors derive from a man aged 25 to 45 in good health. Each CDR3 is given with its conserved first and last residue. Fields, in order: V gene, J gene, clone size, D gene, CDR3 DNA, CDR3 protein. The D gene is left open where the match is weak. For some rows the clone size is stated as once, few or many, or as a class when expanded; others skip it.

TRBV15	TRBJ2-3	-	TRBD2	TGTGCCACCTCGGGCGGGAGGGCCCTAACAGATACGCAGTATTTT	CATSGGRALTDTQYF
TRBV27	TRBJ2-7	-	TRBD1	TGTGCCAGCAGTTTAACAACGGACAGGCGACACTCCTACGAGCAGTACTTC	CASSLTTDRRHSYEQYF
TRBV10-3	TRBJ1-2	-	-	TGTGCCATCAGTCTAGACAGCCCCGGGGGCTATGGCTACACCTTC	CAISLDSPGGYGYTF
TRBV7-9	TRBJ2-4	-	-	TGTGCCAGCAGCTTATCTGAGATAAACATTCAGTACTTC	CASSLSEINIQYF
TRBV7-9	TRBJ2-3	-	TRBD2	TGTGCCAGCAGCCGGCTAGCGGGAGGGATAGATACGCAGTATTTT	CASSRLAGGIDTQYF
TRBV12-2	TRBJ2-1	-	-	TGTGCAAGTCGCCCCTTTAGGGCCATCGTCTTC	CASRPFRAIVF
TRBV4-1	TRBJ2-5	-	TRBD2	TGCGCCAGCAGCCAGGTACTAGCGGGAGGAGAGACCCAGTACTTC	CASSQVLAGGETQYF
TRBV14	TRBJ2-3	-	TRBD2	TGTGCCAGCAGCCAGTTAGCGGGAGAGTCAGATACGCAGTATTTT	CASSQLAGESDTQYF
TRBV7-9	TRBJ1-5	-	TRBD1	TGTGCCAGCAGCTCCACTACAGGGGCGGTGTTTCAGCCCCAGCATTTT	CASSSTTGAVFQPQHF
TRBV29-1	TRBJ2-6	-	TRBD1	TGCAGCGTTGTGGTACCCGGGACAGGGTCTGGGGCCAACGTCCTGACTTTC	CSVVVPGTGSGANVLTF
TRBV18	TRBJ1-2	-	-	TGTGCCAGCTCACCTTTTCAGACATCTGCATATATAAAGGCGGGGGGCTACACCTTC	CASSPFQTSAYIKAGGYTF
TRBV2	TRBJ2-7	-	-	TGTGCCAGCAGTGCCTCTGGGGGCTCGTCCTACGAGCAGTACTTC	CASSASGGSSYEQYF
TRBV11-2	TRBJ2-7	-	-	TGTGCCAGCAGCTTATACGTTCGGGGCCGCTCCTACGAGCAGTACTTC	CASSLYVRGRSYEQYF
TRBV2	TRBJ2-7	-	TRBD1	TGTGCCAGCAGTGATTCTGGGACAGGGGCTTCCGAGCAGTACTTC	CASSDSGTGASEQYF
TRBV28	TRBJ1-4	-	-	TGTGCCAGCAGTAAAACCCAGGAAGTTAATGAAAAACTGTTTTTT	CASSKTQEVNEKLFF
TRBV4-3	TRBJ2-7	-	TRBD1	TGCGCCAGCAGGTCTTCGGGACAGGGGGCGGGCGAGCAGTACTTC	CASRSSGQGAGEQYF
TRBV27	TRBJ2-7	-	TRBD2	TGTGCCAGCTCCGGGACTAGCGGCTACGAGCAGTACTTC	CASSGTSGYEQYF
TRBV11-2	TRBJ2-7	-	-	TGTGCCAGCAGCTTAGATCTTTGGGGGTACAACTCCTACGAGCAGTACTTC	CASSLDLWGYNSYEQYF
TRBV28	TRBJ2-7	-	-	TGTGCCAGCAGTCCACTTACAGACTCCTACGAGCAGTACTTC	CASSPLTDSYEQYF
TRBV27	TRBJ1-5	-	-	TGTGCCAGCAGTTTAAGCAGGAGCAATCAGCCCCAGCATTTT	CASSLSRSNQPQHF
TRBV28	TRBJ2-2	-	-	TGTGCCAGCAGTTTATGGGGACAAAACACCGGGGAGCTGTTTTTT	CASSLWGQNTGELFF
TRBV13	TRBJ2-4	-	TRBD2	TGTGCCAGCAGCTCTACTAGCGAAGAAAACATTCAGTACTTC	CASSSTSEENIQYF
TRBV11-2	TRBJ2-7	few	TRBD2	TGTGCCAGCAGCTTCGGGACTAGCGGCTACGAGCAGTACTTC	CASSFGTSGYEQYF
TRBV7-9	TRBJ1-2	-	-	TGTGCCAGCAGCTTAGCGCGACAGGACCTCCGGGATGGCTACACCTTC	CASSLARQDLRDGYTF
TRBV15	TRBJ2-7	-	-	TGTGCAACCGGACTAAGAGGCTCCCAGCCACACGAGCAGTACTTC	CATGLRGSQPHEQYF
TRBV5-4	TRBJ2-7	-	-	TGTGCCAGCAGCTTGCGGGACAACTCCTACGAGCAGTACTTC	CASSLRDNSYEQYF
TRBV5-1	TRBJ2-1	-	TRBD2	TGCGCCAGCAGCAGTAGCGGGAGCGGGGTCAATGAGCAGTTCTTC	CASSSSGSGVNEQFF
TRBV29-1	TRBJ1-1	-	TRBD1	TGCAGCGGGACAGGGGGAAGGGTTGAAGTGAGCACTGAAGCTTTCTTT	CSGTGGRVEVSTEAFF
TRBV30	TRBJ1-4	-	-	TGTGCCTGGAATAATGAAAAACTGTTTTTT	CAWNNEKLFF
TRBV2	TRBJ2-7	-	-	TGTGCCAGCAGTGACCCGGGAGCGCTCTACGAGCAGTACTTC	CASSDPGALYEQYF
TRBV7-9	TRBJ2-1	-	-	TGTGCCAGCCGACCTGAAAGGGGGACCTCCTACAATGAGCAGTTCTTC	CASRPERGTSYNEQFF
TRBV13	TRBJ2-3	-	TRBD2	TGTGCCAGCAGCTTATGGTCTAGCGGTCCCACAGATACGCAGTATTTT	CASSLWSSGPTDTQYF
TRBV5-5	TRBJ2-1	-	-	TGTGCCAGCAGCTTGGAGGGTTCTTACAATGAGCAGTTCTTC	CASSLEGSYNEQFF
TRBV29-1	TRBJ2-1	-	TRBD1	TGCAGCGTTGGACAGGGGAGCTCCTACAATGAGCAGTTCTTC	CSVGQGSSYNEQFF
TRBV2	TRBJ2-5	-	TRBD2	TGTGCCAGCGAATCAGGCCTCCAGAGAGGACTAGCGGACCAAGAGACCCAGTACTTC	CASESGLQRGLADQETQYF
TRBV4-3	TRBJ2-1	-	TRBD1	TGCGCCAGCAGCCACTTGGGACAGGGGAGGAATGAGCAGTTCTTC	CASSHLGQGRNEQFF
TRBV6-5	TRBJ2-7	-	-	TGTGCCAGCACCTCGGGGGGCGGGCGCTACGAGCAGTACTTC	CASTSGGGRYEQYF
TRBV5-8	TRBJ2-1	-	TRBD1	TGTGCCAGCAGCTCCCCGGGACAGCTTTTTAATGAGCAGTTCTTC	CASSSPGQLFNEQFF